The TCR beta chain under discussion was sequenced for a study of T cells in Graves' hyperthyroidism and ophthalmopathy (dated by TCRdb to between 2019 and 2020). Background on the whole study: Peripheral blood samples were taken at the time of initial diagnosis, prior to any treatment. A discovery cohort of 95 to 100 patients, roughly 43 with Graves' ophthalmopathy and 57 with stable Graves' hyperthyroidism, was used to find distinguishing TCR V-J signatures. Whether ophthalmopathy could be predicted prospectively was tested in an independent validation cohort made up of 18 to 20 hyperthyroidism patients plus 17 patients who later progressed to ophthalmopathy. The approximately 90 discovery patients were randomly split 7:3 into training and test sets. Thyroid tissue and blood T-cell repertoires from about six Graves' hyperthyroidism patients were also compared in the study. After sampling, hyperthyroidism patients received methimazole starting at 30 mg daily, and ophthalmopathy patients received high-dose intravenous methylprednisolone. The paper describes TCR Vbeta CDR3 sequencing of about 140 peripheral blood samples, made up of some 40 ophthalmopathy patients, more than 70 hyperthyroidism patients and 17 progressor patients. Study-wide conclusions, independent of this receptor: Ophthalmopathy was separated from stable hyperthyroidism by a 13 V-J signature model, with just over 85% sensitivity and approximately 84% specificity obtained in cross-validation and 80%/75% obtained in testing. In validation, the model predicted progression to ophthalmopathy a median of about 5.9 months before onset, with roughly 68% sensitivity and roughly 73% specificity. Most expanded thyroid clonotypes (frequency above 0.001) were also detected in blood, suggesting blood repertoires may reflect thyroid immune responses. Sample size was not statistically predetermined, and blinding of investigators to group allocation was not performed.

Moderately to severely active disease, a Clinical Activity Score of at least 3, a NOSPECS grade of at least 4, and a duration under 3 months were present in ophthalmopathy patients. Patients with uncontrolled infections, other autoimmune diseases, pregnancy or lactation were excluded. Diagnoses were established on the basis of clinical symptoms, serum thyroxine and TRAb, thyroid ultrasound, and orbital computed tomography. Ficoll-Paque density gradient centrifugation was used to isolate PBMCs from 8 to 10 ml of fresh peripheral blood. Total RNA was extracted with Trizol reagent, and quality was checked on an Agilent 2100 Bioanalyzer. Points on this clonotype: The antigen it binds to is not known. No base-level quality is on record; no much larger clone is a single base apart.

The TCR beta CDR3 regions were amplified from the RNA transcripts. For the first round of RT-PCR on the TCR CDR3, the HTBI primer set was used together with the Qiagen OneStep RT-PCR kit. A second multiplex PCR round built the libraries, followed by size selection and purification. Sequencing of the libraries was done on an Illumina HiSeq2000 using paired-end 100 bp reads. Turning to the authors' computational methods: Raw data were processed with SOAPnuke, discarding reads with adapters, uncalled bases, mean Phred below 15, or no exact constant-primer or identifier match. COPE v1.2.5 was used to merge the high-quality paired reads, and each unique nucleotide sequence was defined as a clonotype. MiTCR v1.1 was used to align the clonotypes against IMGT TRBV, TRBD and TRBJ reference segments. Analysis was restricted to V-J combinations with a frequency above 0.0001, which covered approximately 99% of repertoires. A TCS score was defined as the ratio between F50 (clonal expansion) and ExV (chaos), using BLOSUM62-based TCRdist between CDR3 peptides within each V-J. Welch's t-statistics and random forest reduced around 550 V-J features to fewer than 15, which were used in a naive Bayes classifier (R e1071). TCRdb reanalyzed the raw reads on its own, using fastp at Q25 for trimming and MiXCR for clone calling, and kept in-frame beta chains. Identical CDR3 proteins give one entry, which carries the most common genes and DNA. None of the V and J calls come from the authors' own analysis; TCRdb made them. Across this sample there are approximately 620,000 distinct CDR3 sequences, with approximately 16% seen only once. The ten top clones hold 2.5% to 4% of the sample.

The CDR3, cysteine through phenylalanine, is 15 amino acids long. Just CDR3 DNA is preserved here, 45 bases in frame from base 1. The V and J ends are trimmed by 0 bases and 3 bases, leaving 9 bases between them. As encoded in the germline V gene (reference sequence), CDR1 is PRHDT while CDR2 is FYEKMQ. The chain joins TRBV13 to TRBJ1-5; too little of a D gene remains to name it. The sequence was collected from a woman aged 40 to 50 with Graves' ophthalmopathy. Source material: blood. The sequenced DNA: TGTGCCAGCAGCTTAGGCAGGAGACCCAATCAGCCCCAGCATTTT. This translates into CASSLGRRPNQPQHF.